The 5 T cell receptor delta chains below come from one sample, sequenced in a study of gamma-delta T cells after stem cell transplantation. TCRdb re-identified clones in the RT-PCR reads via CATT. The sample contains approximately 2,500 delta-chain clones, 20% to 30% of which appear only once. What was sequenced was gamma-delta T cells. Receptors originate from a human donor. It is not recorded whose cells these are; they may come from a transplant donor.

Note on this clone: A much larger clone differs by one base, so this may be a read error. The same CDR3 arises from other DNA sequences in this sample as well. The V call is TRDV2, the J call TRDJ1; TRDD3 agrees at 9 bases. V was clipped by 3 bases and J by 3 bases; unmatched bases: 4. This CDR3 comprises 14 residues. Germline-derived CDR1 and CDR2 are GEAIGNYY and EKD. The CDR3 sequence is CACDELGDPDKLIF. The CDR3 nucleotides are TGTGCCTGTGACGAACTGGGGGACCCCGATAAACTCATCTTT.

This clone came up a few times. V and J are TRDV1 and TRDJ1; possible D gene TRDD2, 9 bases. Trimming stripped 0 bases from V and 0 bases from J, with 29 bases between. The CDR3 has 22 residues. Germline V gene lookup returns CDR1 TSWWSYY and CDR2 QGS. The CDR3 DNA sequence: TGTGCTCTTGGGGAACTAGTTCCATCCTTCCTACGAGGTGGGGGATACACCGATAAACTCATCTTT. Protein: CALGELVPSFLRGGGYTDKLIF.

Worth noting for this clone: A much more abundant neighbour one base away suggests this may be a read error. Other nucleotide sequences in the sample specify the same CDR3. The CDR3 here is CALGGFLPLLGRWTDKLIF. CDR3 nucleotide sequence: TGTGCTCTTGGGGGGTTCCTGCCCTTACTGGGTCGGTGGACCGATAAACTCATCTTT. The chain recombines TRDV1 with TRDJ1, with D perhaps TRDD3 (6 bases). This CDR3 has 19 amino acids. Trimming took off 4 bases at V and 2 bases at J, with 26 bases between the two ends. Looked up from germline, CDR1 is TSWWSYY and CDR2 is QGS.

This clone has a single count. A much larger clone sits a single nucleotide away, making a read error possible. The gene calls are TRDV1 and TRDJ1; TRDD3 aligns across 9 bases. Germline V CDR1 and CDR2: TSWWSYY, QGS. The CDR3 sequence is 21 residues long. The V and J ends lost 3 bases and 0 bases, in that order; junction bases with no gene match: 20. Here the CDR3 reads CALGDRPLFTWGMTYTDKLIF. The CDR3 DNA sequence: TGTGCTCTTGGGGACCGTCCCCTCTTCACCTGGGGGATGACGTACACCGATAAACTCATCTTT.

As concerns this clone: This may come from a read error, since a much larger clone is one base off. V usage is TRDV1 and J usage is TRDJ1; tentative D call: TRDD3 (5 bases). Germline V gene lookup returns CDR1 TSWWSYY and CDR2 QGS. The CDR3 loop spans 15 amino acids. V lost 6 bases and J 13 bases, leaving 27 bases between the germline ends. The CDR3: CALGTVYRKGGLPIF. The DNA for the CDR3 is TGTGCTCTTGGAACCGTTTACCGCAAAGGGGGGTTACCCATCTTT.